Sequencing of this TCR beta chain was carried out in a study of OX40 agonist ivuxolimab in advanced cancers. Repertoires were generated with immunoSEQ multiplex PCR, while TCRdb's copy carries only in-frame clones and drops some. The table has about 100,000 clones, about 91% seen once. The V gene's germline CDR1 is SQVTM and CDR2 ANQGSEA. V lost 4 bases and J lost 5, with 5 bases in between. The CDR3 consists of 10 residues. Autoimmune disease history or systemic immunosuppression barred patients. Notes on this clone: The antigen is unknown.

Findings of the study overall: Clonal expansion from baseline to week 6 occurred in both CD4+ and CD8+ T cells. The authors also found low normalized T-cell clonal expansion in some nonresponders.

Sequences were derived from CD4+ or CD8+ T cells sorted from blood, sampled in a trial of the OX40 agonist ivuxolimab. The gene calls are TRBV29-1 and TRBJ2-5; D not certain. The sequence came from an adult with an advanced solid tumor such as melanoma, head and neck, liver or kidney cancer. The CDR3 protein is CSVVAETQYF. Written as DNA, the CDR3 is TGCAGCGTTGTAGCTGAGACCCAGTACTTC.